The sequence of this T cell receptor (beta chain) was determined in a study of blood T cell repertoires in COVID-19. The CDR3 loop spans 14 amino acids. The V gene's germline CDR1 is SNHLY and CDR2 FYNNEI. Trimming cost V 7 bases and J 2 bases; bases outside gene matches: 5. Method: immunoSEQ multiplex PCR; TCRdb's copy keeps in-frame clones and lacks some. The sample contains under 200,000 clones, about four fifths of which appear only once. This receptor was identified in a man aged 60 to 69 who had recovered from COVID-19. Material for sequencing was PBMCs or T cells enriched from blood (not recorded which). The chain couples TRBV2 to TRBJ2-1, with 7 nucleotides matching TRBD1. The chain's CDR3 is CASIEQGAYNEQFF. CDR3 DNA: TGTGCCAGCATAGAGCAGGGGGCCTACAATGAGCAGTTCTTC.